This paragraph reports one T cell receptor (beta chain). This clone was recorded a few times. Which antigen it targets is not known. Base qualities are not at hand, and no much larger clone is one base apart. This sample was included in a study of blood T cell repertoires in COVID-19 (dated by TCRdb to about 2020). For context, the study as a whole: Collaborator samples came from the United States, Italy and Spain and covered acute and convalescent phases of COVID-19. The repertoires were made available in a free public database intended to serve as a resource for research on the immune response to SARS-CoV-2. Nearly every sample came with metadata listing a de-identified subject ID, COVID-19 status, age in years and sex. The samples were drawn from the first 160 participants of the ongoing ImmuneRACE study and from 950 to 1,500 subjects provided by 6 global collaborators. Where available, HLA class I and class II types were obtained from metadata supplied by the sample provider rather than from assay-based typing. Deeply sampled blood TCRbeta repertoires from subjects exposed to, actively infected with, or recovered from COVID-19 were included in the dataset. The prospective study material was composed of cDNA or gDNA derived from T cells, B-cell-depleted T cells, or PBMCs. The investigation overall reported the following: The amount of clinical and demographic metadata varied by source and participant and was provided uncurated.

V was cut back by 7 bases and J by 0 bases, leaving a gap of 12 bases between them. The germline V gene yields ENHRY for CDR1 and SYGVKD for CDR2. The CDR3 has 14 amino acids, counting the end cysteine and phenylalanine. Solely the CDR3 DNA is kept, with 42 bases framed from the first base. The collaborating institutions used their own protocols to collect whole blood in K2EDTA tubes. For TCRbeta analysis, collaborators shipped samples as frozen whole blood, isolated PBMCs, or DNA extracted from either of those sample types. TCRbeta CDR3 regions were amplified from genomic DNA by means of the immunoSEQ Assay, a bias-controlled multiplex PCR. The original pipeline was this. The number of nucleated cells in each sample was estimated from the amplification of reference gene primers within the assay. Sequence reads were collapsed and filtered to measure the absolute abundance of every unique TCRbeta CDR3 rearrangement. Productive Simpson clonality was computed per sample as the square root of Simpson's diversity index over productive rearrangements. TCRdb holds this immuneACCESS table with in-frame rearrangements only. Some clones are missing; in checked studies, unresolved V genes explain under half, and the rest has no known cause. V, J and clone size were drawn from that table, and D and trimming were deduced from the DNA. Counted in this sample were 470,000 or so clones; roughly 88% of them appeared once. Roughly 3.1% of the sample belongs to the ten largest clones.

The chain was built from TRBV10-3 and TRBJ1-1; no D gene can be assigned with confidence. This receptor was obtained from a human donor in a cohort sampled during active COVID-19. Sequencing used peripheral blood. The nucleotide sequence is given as TGTGCCATCACTCGGACGGGAGTGAACACTGAAGCTTTCTTT. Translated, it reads CAITRTGVNTEAFF.